This TCR beta chain appears in the sequencing data of a study of type 1 and type 2 diabetes patients. Background on the study: CD4+ or CD8+ T cells were positively selected from PBMCs with microbeads.

PCR was run on genomic DNA. A primer set of 30 forward and 13 reverse primers amplified the CDR3. TCRdb reprocessed the multiplex PCR reads via MiXCR and lists one record per CDR3 protein. Of fewer than 350,000 distinct CDR3 sequences in the sample, around 47% were seen once. The V gene lost 5 bases and the J gene lost 1 base, with 8 bases spanning the gap. Germline CDR1 LNHDA, CDR2 SQIVND (reference sequence). This CDR3 has 13 amino acids. V and J are TRBV19 and TRBJ1-1, with a tentative D call TRBD1 (5 bases). Sequences were obtained from peripheral blood mononuclear cells (PBMCs). This TCR came from a young man with type 2 diabetes. This CDR3 reads CASSGDGNTEAFF. For the CDR3, the DNA is TGTGCCAGTAGTGGGGACGGGAACACTGAAGCTTTCTTT. The whole variable domain, filled in from reference TRBV19 and TRBJ1-1, reads DGGITQSPKYLFRKEGQNVTLSCEQNLNHDAMYWYRQDPGQGLRLIYYSQIVNDFQKGDIAEGYSVSREKKESFPLTVTSAQKNPTAFYLCASSGDGNTEAFFGQGTRLTVV.